Presented here are 9 T cell receptor beta chains from one specimen sequenced in a study of blood T cells in healthy people across ages. It was with a sample-barcoded 5' primer and a J-beta primer mix that a second PCR of roughly 7 to 12 cycles was run. TCRdb called the 5' RACE reads again in MiXCR, with one record for every CDR3 protein. The sample includes 600,000 to 800,000 distinct CDR3 sequences, around 52% of them seen just once. The sequenced sample consisted of blood. The source is a woman of 80 years or more in good health.

This clonotype has a count of ten or more. The chain uses TRBV12-3 or TRBV12-4 and TRBJ2-1, with 9 bases matching TRBD1. Trimming took 5 bases from V and 9 from J; bases not matched to a gene: 11. The CDR3 runs 15 residues. The CDR3 DNA reads TGTGCCAGCAGTCGCTACCGGGACAGGGTGGGTGAGCAGTTCTTC. Protein sequence: CASSRYRDRVGEQFF.

This clonotype was observed at least ten times. V and J are TRBV20-1 and TRBJ1-1; 7 bases are shared with TRBD1. The germline V gene has CDR1 DFQATT and CDR2 SNEGSKA (reference sequence). The CDR3 has 12 residues. V gave up 5 bases and J gave up 6 bases; unmatched junction bases: 6. DNA of the CDR3: TGCAGTGCTTACCGACAGGGTGCTGAAGCTTTCTTT. This encodes CSAYRQGAEAFF.

CDR3 protein: CASSESGGYQPQHF. CDR3 DNA sequence: TGTGCCAGCAGCGAAAGTGGCGGGTATCAGCCCCAGCATTTT. The gene calls are TRBV7-2 and TRBJ1-5; D is unresolved. Germline CDR1 and CDR2: SGHTA and FQGNSA. CDR3 length: 14 amino acids. The V gene lost 5 bases and the J gene lost 5 bases, with 13 bases spanning the gap.

The chain employs TRBV20-1 and TRBJ2-5; D gene unclear. Germline-derived CDR1 and CDR2 are DFQATT and SNEGSKA (reference sequence). V lost 4 bases and J lost 1, with 16 bases in between. The length of the CDR3 is 15 residues. The CDR3 DNA sequence: TGCAGTGCTACTCTGTTGGGCCCTCGCCAAGAGACCCAGTACTTC. Translated: CSATLLGPRQETQYF.

The chain links TRBV20-1 to TRBJ2-7; D unclear. V shed 7 bases and J shed 3 bases, with 13 bases lying between them. Germline V gives CDR1 DFQATT, CDR2 SNEGSKA (reference sequence). The CDR3 is 12 amino acids. In DNA form, the CDR3 reads TGCAGTGTAGGGCAGTCCTACTACGAGCAGTACTTC. As protein: CSVGQSYYEQYF.

V usage is TRBV27 and J usage is TRBJ1-3, with a weak D call TRBD1 (6 bases). The V end lost 5 bases, the J end lost 5 bases, and 19 bases lay between the germline ends. Germline V gives CDR1 MNHEY, CDR2 SMNVEV (reference sequence). The CDR3 runs to 16 residues. CDR3 DNA sequence: TGTGCCAGCAGTCCGGATACAGGGAAGGATAGAAACACCATATATTTT. It is translated as CASSPDTGKDRNTIYF.

The chain recombines TRBV5-1 with TRBJ2-1; 9 positions agree with TRBD1. Germline V gene lookup returns CDR1 SGHRS and CDR2 YFSETQ. V shed 7 bases and J 2 bases; nucleotides not matched to a gene: 4. The CDR3 extends over 14 amino acids. The DNA for the CDR3 is TGCGCCAGCGCAACAGGGGGCCCCTACAATGAGCAGTTCTTC. Translating gives CASATGGPYNEQFF.

The chain recombines TRBV20-1 with TRBJ2-3, with TRBD2 as a possible D gene (6 bases). Deletions cut 3 bases from V and 2 bases from J, with 12 bases between. Germline V gene sequence: CDR1 DFQATT, CDR2 SNEGSKA (reference sequence). The length of the CDR3 is 14 residues. CDR3 residues: CSASLGLITDTQYF. The CDR3 nucleotides are TGCAGTGCTAGCTTAGGACTAATCACAGATACGCAGTATTTT.

The rearrangement uses TRBV10-3 and TRBJ2-1; TRBD1 matches 7 bases. This CDR3 has 14 residues. Trimming cost V 4 bases and J 3 bases; bases outside gene matches: 3. Germline loops: CDR1 ENHRY, CDR2 SYGVKD. The CDR3 DNA sequence: TGTGCCATCAGTGGTAACAGGGGCTACAATGAGCAGTTCTTC. It encodes CAISGNRGYNEQFF.